Listed here is a single T cell receptor beta chain. This record belongs to a study of blood T cell repertoires in COVID-19. About the research overall: From T cells, B-cell-depleted T cells, or PBMCs came the material, which was cDNA or gDNA.

The CDR3 sequence is 14 residues long. V was pared by 5 bases and J by 2 bases, with 11 bases between. Germline CDR1 is SGHTA and CDR2 is FQGNSA. Original analysis: Amplification of reference gene primers was used by the study to estimate nucleated cell counts. The repertoire was sequenced with immunoSEQ multiplex PCR; TCRdb's copy has only in-frame clones and lacks some. Clonal size and the V and J genes are those of that table, whereas D and trimming came from the DNA. In the table there are about 91,000 clones, roughly 71% of which are singletons. This receptor was taken from a woman of 80 years or more with acute or convalescent COVID-19. The sequencing input was peripheral blood. The rearrangement uses TRBV7-2 and TRBJ2-3; D is perhaps TRBD2 (6 bases). As DNA, the CDR3 is TGTGCCAGCAGCCCCCGGGGGACCACAGATACGCAGTATTTT. Its protein is CASSPRGTTDTQYF.